The source of this TCR beta chain is a study of cytomegalovirus exposure and HLA in healthy donors. Study-wide findings and caveats: The productive fraction for most TCR beta V segments was about 90% or about 30% in an earlier analysis. In a later analysis, across HLA loci, associated TCR counts were highest for DRB1, lowest for HLA-C. Listed as cytomegalovirus-associated were approximately 160 TCR beta chains.

The CDR3 has 14 residues. Germline V gene data show CDR1 as SGDLS and CDR2 as YYNGEE. With 5 bases removed from V and 3 bases from J, the gap between germline ends came to 12 bases. This clone was seen a handful of times. The antigen remains unidentified. 13 Jbeta primers and 60 Vbeta primers were used for the PCR. Produced via immunoSEQ multiplex PCR; TCRdb's table is partial and in-frame only. The table lists about 190,000 clones, roughly 77% of them singletons. V and J are TRBV9 and TRBJ1-5; no clear D. Sequencing was done on a sample of PBMCs. This clonotype was sampled from a man aged 30 to 39 in good health and CMV-seropositive. The CDR3 DNA is TGTGCCAGCAGTAACCGACGGGACAATCAGCCCCAGCATTTT. Its translation: CASSNRRDNQPQHF.